This TCR beta chain emerged from a study of identical twins (dated by TCRdb to about 2016). The study in broad terms: The study deep-sequenced TCR alpha and beta repertoires from monozygotic twins, unrelated adults of various ages and cord blood to test whether fetal clonotypes persist. Replicate twin experiments were performed at different times using different library preparation protocols to rule out contamination. Overall study outcomes, separate from this receptor: Invariant T cells such as MAIT and iNKT could partly confound zero-insertion analyses, though diverse VJ usage argued against this for most clonotypes. Recombination models systematically underestimated out-of-frame TCR alpha sharing in monozygotic twins but agreed with sharing between unrelated individuals. Compared with coincidental sharing between unrelated individuals, an excess of low generation-probability sequences was observed among out-of-frame TCR alpha sequences shared between twins. Fewer insertions were carried by abundant cord blood beta clonotypes; a weaker similar trend was observed in young adult naive repertoires, while no such trend was observed in memory repertoires. Conclusions relied on cross-sectional statistical analysis, since the same donors could not be followed over many years. Excess twin sharing in beta out-of-frame sequences was weaker because fewer shared sequences lowered the signal-to-noise ratio.

The receptor library was made with 5' RACE. The run used an Illumina HiSeq 2000. Template switching added a universal primer binding site, and the final cDNA carried a unique molecular identifier that allowed TCR cDNA molecules to be counted accurately. Specific primers in the conserved constant-segment region were used to synthesize first-strand cDNA for the TCR alpha and beta chains. To control for contamination, every cDNA library was double barcoded, receiving both a SMART-Mk sample barcode and Illumina barcodes. Two successive PCR steps introduced TruSeq adapter sequences along with Illumina sample barcodes. The Illumina HiSeq platform was used with custom primers to sequence TCR alpha and beta cDNA libraries. The authors processed their data as follows. MiGEC was used to process raw reads and extract unique molecular identifiers, and MiXCR was used to find CDR3 positions. Recombination models were inferred per individual with the repgenHMM and IGoR tools using an EM algorithm. The tcR package in R was used for shared clonotype analysis, with sharing normalized by the product of cloneset sizes. To study raw recombination free of thymic and clonal selection effects, out-of-frame nonproductive sequences were analyzed. Through fastp at Q25 and MiXCR, TCRdb rebuilt clones from the public reads, retaining in-frame beta chains. A single entry per CDR3 protein holds the most common genes and DNA from its merged rows. TCRdb, rather than the study authors, made the V and J calls. This sample holds about 570,000 distinct CDR3 sequences; around 9.6% were observed only once. The ten largest clones represent roughly 3% of the sample.

Every donor was a healthy Caucasian. The twin cohort consisted of three pairs of female monozygotic twins, all aged roughly 18 to 29 years. RNA for TCR libraries was isolated from peripheral blood mononuclear cells. This clonotype was picked up a small number of times. Its antigen specificity is not known. Per-base qualities were not stored, and no clone one base away is much larger. The CDR3, cysteine through phenylalanine, is 12 amino acids long. Solely the CDR3 DNA is kept, with 36 bases framed from the first base. Based on the germline V gene, the CDR1 and CDR2 sequences are SQVTM and ANQGSEA. The trim is 5 bases for V and 5 bases for J, with a gap of 12 bases between the germline ends. These data also formed part of another study, on yellow fever vaccine responses in identical twins. The second source states: According to the authors, the vaccine-induced T cell response in identical twins seemed to be partly convergent and partly specific to each individual. Focusing on identical twins, the study followed the T cell clones that responded to the vaccine, and did so with precision.

This receptor was obtained from a woman under 30 in good health. The chain couples TRBV29-1 to TRBJ2-5; the D segment could be TRBD2, given 5 matching bases. The sample comprised PBMCs. The CDR3 region: CSVNREGETQYF. Read as DNA, the sequence is TGCAGCGTTAACCGTGAGGGCGAGACCCAGTACTTC.